Listed below are T cell receptor beta chains from one sample, sequenced in a study of human T cells and chemical hapten exposure. TCRdb reprocessed the RACE reads via MiXCR and lists one record per CDR3 protein. The table includes fewer than 400,000 distinct CDR3 sequences, about 7% detected once. Material: whole blood, obtained in connection with sensitization to the hapten diphenylcyclopropenone (DPC). The receptor source for this set is a woman in her late teens or twenties with alopecia areata. Some clones in this sample may be carry-over from other donors' samples. CDR3s include the opening cysteine and the closing phenylalanine or tryptophan. A D gene is named only where the DNA matches it firmly. Expanded clones are given a class, and other clones once, few, many or no size at all.

D gene: .
clone size: .
J gene: TRBJ1-3
V gene: TRBV6-1
CDR3 protein: CASSENGQIPRNTIYF
CDR3 DNA: TGTGCCAGCAGTGAAAACGGACAGATACCCAGAAACACCATATATTTT

D gene: .
clone size: .
J gene: TRBJ2-1
V gene: TRBV28
CDR3 protein: CASSLGEAEGFHNEQFF
CDR3 DNA: TGTGCCAGCAGTTTAGGCGAAGCGGAGGGATTTCACAATGAGCAGTTCTTC

D gene: .
clone size: .
J gene: TRBJ1-2
V gene: TRBV6-2/TRBV6-3
CDR3 protein: CASTWGSVNYGYTF
CDR3 DNA: TGTGCCAGCACCTGGGGCAGCGTGAACTATGGCTACACCTTC

D gene: .
clone size: many
J gene: TRBJ2-7
V gene: TRBV9
CDR3 protein: CASSVSLGDQQYF
CDR3 DNA: TGTGCCAGCAGCGTCTCCTTGGGTGACCAGCAGTACTTC

D gene: .
clone size: .
J gene: TRBJ1-2
V gene: TRBV14
CDR3 protein: CASSPGGVYGYTF
CDR3 DNA: TGTGCCAGCAGCCCGGGGGGAGTCTATGGCTACACCTTC

D gene: .
clone size: .
J gene: TRBJ1-4
V gene: TRBV7-8
CDR3 protein: CASSSGSGSNEKLFF
CDR3 DNA: TGTGCCAGCAGTTCCGGTTCTGGGAGTAATGAAAAACTGTTTTTT

D gene: .
clone size: .
J gene: TRBJ1-6
V gene: TRBV6-2/TRBV6-3
CDR3 protein: CASSSWQGGSPLHF
CDR3 DNA: TGTGCCAGCAGCTCCTGGCAAGGTGGTTCACCCCTCCACTTT

D gene: .
clone size: few
J gene: TRBJ1-1
V gene: TRBV7-2
CDR3 protein: CASSLNRASEAFF
CDR3 DNA: TGTGCCAGCAGCTTAAACCGGGCCTCTGAAGCTTTCTTT

D gene: .
clone size: .
J gene: TRBJ2-1
V gene: TRBV6-2/TRBV6-3
CDR3 protein: CASSQQRVYNEQFF
CDR3 DNA: TGTGCCAGCAGCCAACAGCGGGTGTACAATGAGCAGTTCTTC

D gene: .
clone size: many
J gene: TRBJ2-3
V gene: TRBV6-2/TRBV6-3
CDR3 protein: CASRTADTQYF
CDR3 DNA: TGTGCCAGCAGAACAGCAGATACGCAGTATTTT

D gene: .
clone size: .
J gene: TRBJ1-1
V gene: TRBV9
CDR3 protein: CASSVVGESTEAFF
CDR3 DNA: TGTGCCAGCAGCGTGGTTGGGGAGAGCACTGAAGCTTTCTTT

D gene: TRBD1
clone size: few
J gene: TRBJ1-1
V gene: TRBV5-1
CDR3 protein: CASSLLEGGSGNTEAFF
CDR3 DNA: TGCGCCAGCAGCTTACTTGAAGGGGGCAGCGGGAACACTGAAGCTTTCTTT

D gene: .
clone size: .
J gene: TRBJ1-5
V gene: TRBV27
CDR3 protein: CASSLWGGSNQPQHF
CDR3 DNA: TGTGCCAGCAGTTTATGGGGGGGGAGCAATCAGCCCCAGCATTTT